The rows below give T cell receptor beta chains drawn from one sample of a study of CXCR3-negative and CXCR3-positive naive CD8 T cells. TCRdb reprocessed the 5' RACE reads, with one entry per CDR3 protein and no DNA. The sample features nearly 45,000 distinct CDR3 sequences, with roughly 14% in its top ten. Source material: memory CD8+ T cells from blood. All receptors come from a human donor in good health. Some clones in this sample may be carry-over from other donors' samples. CDR3s include the opening cysteine and the closing phenylalanine or tryptophan. Each record gives: J gene, V gene, clone size, CDR3 protein. Clone size is shown for a subset of rows, as once, few, many or a class of expanded clone.

TRBJ2-5 | TRBV4-1 | . | CASSQGSRWGQETQYF
TRBJ2-5 | TRBV20-1 | . | CSARDHLGVKQETQYF
TRBJ2-1 | TRBV5-1 | . | CASSLEGPTYNEQFF
TRBJ1-6 | TRBV4-2 | . | CASSQVRTGDSPLHF
TRBJ1-1 | TRBV7-2 | . | CASSLVRGEAFF
TRBJ1-1 | TRBV11-3 | . | CASSLANAGEAFF
TRBJ2-7 | TRBV6-6 | . | CASGLAGDYEQYF
TRBJ2-6 | TRBV4-2 | . | CASSQDPRSGANVLTF
TRBJ2-7 | TRBV29-1 | . | CSVGTSRGRKAYEQYF
TRBJ2-7 | TRBV28 | . | CASSFNPWGAGRDEQYF
TRBJ1-1 | TRBV10-1 | medium-sized | CASKDGGTEAFF
TRBJ2-7 | TRBV20-1 | . | CSARGPETYEQYF
TRBJ2-5 | TRBV29-1 | . | CSVEDTPGAAGETQYF
TRBJ2-5 | TRBV6-5 | . | CASSYSGLGGETHYF
TRBJ2-1 | TRBV6-1 | . | CASGVAGTGTYNEQFF
TRBJ2-3 | TRBV5-6 | . | CASTQTEDTQYF
TRBJ2-1 | TRBV6-5 | . | CASSYGIEAYNEQFF
TRBJ1-3 | TRBV7-9 | . | CASSTPGNGNTIYF
TRBJ2-5 | TRBV4-1 | . | CASSRGTSGPWETQYF
TRBJ1-4 | TRBV21-1 | . | CASSRVTGWKLFF
TRBJ2-1 | TRBV10-2 | . | CASSEKGRIYNEQFF
TRBJ2-7 | TRBV6-2/TRBV6-3 | . | CASSSGLSSYEQYF
TRBJ2-4 | TRBV14 | . | CASSQALVPGNIQYF
TRBJ2-1 | TRBV2 | . | CASRESGAIYNEQFF
TRBJ2-5 | TRBV13 | . | CASSLGLERESPTKETQYF
TRBJ1-2 | TRBV7-9 | . | CASSKSRGTTVNYGYTF
TRBJ2-1 | TRBV6-4 | . | CASSDSASGEYNEQFF
TRBJ2-7 | TRBV20-1 | . | CSARSDREYEQYF
TRBJ1-1 | TRBV20-1 | . | CSARGVESGDTETFF
TRBJ2-7 | TRBV3-1 | . | CASSQGPDRGSYEQYF
TRBJ2-7 | TRBV4-2 | . | CASSQSKGDYEQYF
TRBJ2-3 | TRBV20-1 | . | CSARPSTDTQYF
TRBJ2-1 | TRBV7-9 | . | CASSLETSYNEQFF
TRBJ2-1 | TRBV24-1 | . | CATSDVRQVGNEQFF
TRBJ1-6 | TRBV20-1 | . | CSARDTDRGSSPLHF
TRBJ1-5 | TRBV15 | . | CATSRDGQINQPQHF
TRBJ2-2 | TRBV4-1 | . | CASSQDWGTGELFF
TRBJ1-2 | TRBV20-1 | . | CSARDFGSYGYTF
TRBJ2-3 | TRBV6-6 | . | CASSYSSGSDTQYF
TRBJ2-1 | TRBV29-1 | . | CSVEGGGGNEQFF
TRBJ1-1 | TRBV20-1 | . | CSASPPGRTTEAFF
TRBJ2-5 | TRBV12-3/TRBV12-4 | . | CASNTGTFDETQYF
TRBJ2-3 | TRBV6-6 | . | CASRLGTNRPDTQYF
TRBJ2-7 | TRBV29-1 | . | CSVVPPNGLTYEQYF
TRBJ2-7 | TRBV14 | . | CASSPGTGGYEQYF
TRBJ1-2 | TRBV28 | . | CASSSPGTIHGYTF
TRBJ1-1 | TRBV7-3 | . | CASSLTGQANTEAFF
TRBJ2-1 | TRBV12-5 | . | CASGLPRGVNEQFF
TRBJ1-1 | TRBV20-1 | . | CSARSELNTEAFF